This T cell receptor beta chain was recorded in a study of T cells in localized non-small cell lung cancer. Here immunoSEQ multiplex PCR was the method, and the copy in TCRdb shows in-frame clones only, minus some. Counted here are about 59,000 clones, 80% to 90% occurring once; the ten biggest clones make up less than 25%. CDR1 and CDR2 (germline): GTSNPN, SVGIG (reference sequence). This CDR3 has 15 amino acids. V was pared by 3 bases and J by 6 bases, with 15 bases between. The sequenced sample was peripheral blood, obtained before any cancer treatment. The genes are TRBV30 and TRBJ1-6; weak D call: TRBD1 (6 bases). The receptor's source is a man aged 35-75 years with stage I squamous cell lung carcinoma. The CDR3 bases are TGTGCCTGGAGGTCCACGGGACAAGTTAATTCACCCCTCCACTTT. Residues: CAWRSTGQVNSPLHF.